The 7 T cell receptor beta chains below come from one sample, sequenced in a study of persistence of HIV-infected CD4 T cells. Stimulation used 8.5 to 10 ug/mL lysate from CMV-infected fibroblasts. CD40L-negative CD69-negative CD45RO-high memory CD4+ T cells were sorted as populations depleted of antigen-responding cells. Their recognized antigens are unknown. The libraries were made with immunoSEQ version 4 in survey mode. Profiling relied on immunoSEQ multiplex PCR, and the TCRdb table lists in-frame clones only, not all of them. The table lists over 30,000 clones, roughly 80% of them singletons. This specimen was CD4+ T cells sorted from PBMCs after roughly 18-hour stimulation, taken from a patient who received antiretroviral therapy. All receptors come from an adult woman with HIV who was CMV-seropositive.

The V and J genes are TRBV2 and TRBJ2-7; TRBD2 agrees at 7 bases. Germline V lookup: CDR1 SNHLY, CDR2 FYNNEI. This CDR3 is built from 13 residues. V was pared by 3 bases and J by 8 bases, with 7 bases of the junction left unmatched. The CDR3 reads CASSELGGVKQYF. The CDR3 DNA reads TGTGCCAGCAGTGAGCTGGGGGGGGTTAAGCAGTACTTC.

The CDR3 is CASSPGTISNEKLFF. As DNA, the CDR3 is TGTGCCAGCAGCCCCGGGACAATCTCAAATGAAAAACTGTTTTTT. The chain is built from TRBV6-5 and TRBJ1-4, with D perhaps TRBD1 (6 bases). The germline V gene has CDR1 MNHEY and CDR2 SVGAGI. CDR3 length: 15 amino acids. V shed 6 bases and J shed 5 bases, with 16 bases lying between them.

This clone was detected only a few times. The chain joins TRBV2 to TRBJ2-3; TRBD2 aligns across 10 bases. Trimming cost V 10 bases and J 6 bases; bases outside gene matches: 10. The CDR3 contains 14 residues. Germline V gene sequence: CDR1 SNHLY, CDR2 FYNNEI. The DNA for the CDR3 is TGTGCCACAACCCCGGGACTAGCGCCGGATACGCAGTATTTT. As protein: CATTPGLAPDTQYF.

The chain combines TRBV5-1 with TRBJ2-7, with D uncertain. The CDR3 is 14 residues long. Germline CDR1 reads SGHRS; CDR2 reads YFSETQ. The V and J ends lost 3 bases and 5 bases respectively, with 15 bases between them. For the CDR3, the DNA is TGCGCCAGCAGCTCCCCGGCTAAAAGGGACGAGCAGTACTTC. Amino acid sequence: CASSSPAKRDEQYF.

The rearrangement links TRBV5-4 to TRBJ2-7, with 7 bases lining up with TRBD1. With V trimmed by 3 bases and J by 0 bases, 3 bases remained unmatched. This CDR3 region has 14 residues. Germline V gene data show CDR1 as SGHNT and CDR2 as YYREEE (reference sequence). The CDR3 DNA sequence: TGTGCCAGCAGCTCCTACAGGGGCTCCTACGAGCAGTACTTC. It is translated as CASSSYRGSYEQYF.

Notes on this clone: The same CDR3 can be traced to other DNA sequences in this sample. The chain joins TRBV18 to TRBJ2-7; tentative D call: TRBD2 (6 bases). The V and J ends lost 3 bases and 6 bases respectively, with 12 bases between them. Germline V gene data show CDR1 as KGHSH and CDR2 as LQKENI. This CDR3 is built from 13 residues. In nucleotides, the CDR3 is TGTGCCAGCTCACCCGGGGAGGCTGGCGAGCAGTACTTC. Translating it yields CASSPGEAGEQYF.

This chain uses TRBV6-2 or TRBV6-3 with TRBJ1-1; D is undetermined. The CDR3 covers 17 residues. CDR1 is MNHEY and CDR2 is SVGEGT in the germline V gene. Trimming took 6 bases from V and 0 from J, leaving 20 bases between them. CDR3 region: CASSPRVSAIMNTEAFF. The CDR3 bases are TGTGCCAGCAGCCCAAGGGTCTCGGCTATCATGAACACTGAAGCTTTCTTT.